This entry features one T cell receptor beta chain sequence. Per the original methods: Estimates of nucleated cell counts were drawn from the amplification of reference gene primers. Using immunoSEQ multiplex PCR, the repertoire was profiled, and TCRdb retains in-frame clones only, with some absent. The V and J calls and clone size come from that table; D and trimming were worked out from the DNA. Among tens of thousands of clones, around 83% were seen once, and the ten largest hold roughly 5.4%. V trimming: 4 bases; J trimming: 7 bases; junction bases outside the gene matches: 7. The length of the CDR3 is 13 residues. Germline V gives CDR1 SEHNR, CDR2 FQNEAQ (reference sequence). These data are taken from a study of blood T cell repertoires in COVID-19. On the study more broadly: Some COVID-19 samples were acute and others convalescent; all came from the United States, Italy and Spain. In each case, the material was cDNA or gDNA derived from T cells, B-cell-depleted T cells, or PBMCs.

The V call is TRBV7-9, the J call TRBJ2-7; TRBD1 aligns across 7 bases. The source is a middle-aged man with active COVID-19. The material sequenced was peripheral blood. For the CDR3, the DNA is TGTGCCAGCAGCTCCCCCCGGGACAGTGAGCAGTACTTC. Amino acids: CASSSPRDSEQYF.